This T cell receptor beta chain was profiled in a study of CD8 T cells in Susac syndrome. Overall study findings and caveats: As the study acknowledged, the number of individuals in its TCR sequencing and HLA analysis was relatively small.

The V and J ends lost 4 bases and 2 bases respectively, with 10 bases between them. The CDR3 covers 13 residues. Germline V gene data show CDR1 as SGHNT and CDR2 as YYREEE (reference sequence). Random hexamers primed reverse transcription of about 0.5 to 1 ug RNA. The authors amplified TCR beta CDR3 across 54 Vbeta and 13 Jbeta using immunoSEQ multiplex PCR. TCRdb passed the immunoSEQ multiplex PCR reads through MiXCR, listing each CDR3 protein once. The sample has about 180,000 distinct CDR3 sequences; approximately 94% are singletons. With regard to this clonotype: Its antigen is unidentified.

The receptor was derived from a human donor with Susac syndrome. Sequencing was done on a sample of CD4+ T cells from PBMCs. The J gene is TRBJ2-7, the V gene TRBV5-4; D not certain. The CDR3 protein is CASSPNGAYEQYF. DNA of the CDR3: TGTGCCAGCAGCCCGAATGGGGCCTACGAGCAGTACTTC.